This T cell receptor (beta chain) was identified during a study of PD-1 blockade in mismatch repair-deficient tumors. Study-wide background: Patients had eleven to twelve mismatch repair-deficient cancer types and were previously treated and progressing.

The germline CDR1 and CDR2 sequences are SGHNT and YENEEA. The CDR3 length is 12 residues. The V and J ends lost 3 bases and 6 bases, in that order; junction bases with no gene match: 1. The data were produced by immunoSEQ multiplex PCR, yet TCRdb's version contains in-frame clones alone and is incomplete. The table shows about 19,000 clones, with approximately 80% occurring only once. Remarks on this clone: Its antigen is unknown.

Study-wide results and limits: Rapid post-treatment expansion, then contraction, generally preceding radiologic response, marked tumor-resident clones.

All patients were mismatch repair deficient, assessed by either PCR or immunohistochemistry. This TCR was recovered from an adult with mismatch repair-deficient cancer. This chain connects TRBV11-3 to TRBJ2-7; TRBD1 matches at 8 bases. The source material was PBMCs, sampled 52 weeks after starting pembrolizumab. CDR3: CASSFDRGEQYF. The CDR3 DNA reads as TGTGCCAGCAGCTTCGACAGGGGCGAGCAGTACTTC.